This is a list of T cell receptor beta chains from one sample in a study of CD8+CD57+ T cells in acquired aplastic anemia. In TCRdb, the reads were re-called with MiXCR into one record per CDR3 protein. Here the sample spans around 170,000 distinct CDR3 sequences, about 47% being singletons. The specimen sequenced was sorted CD4+, CD8+, or CD8+CD57+ T cells (not recorded which) from PBMCs. Receptors were obtained from a human donor in good health. CDR3s include the opening cysteine and the closing phenylalanine or tryptophan. Fields, in order: V gene, clone size, CDR3 length, J gene, D gene, CDR3 DNA, CDR3 protein. D genes are given only for firm matches. Clone sizes are given selectively: once, few, many, or a class where the clone is expanded.

>TRBV2|few|14|TRBJ2-5|.
TGTGCCAGCAGTGTTTTCGGGGGCCAAGAGACCCAGTACTTC
CASSVFGGQETQYF
>TRBV28|few|13|TRBJ2-1|TRBD1
TGTGCCAGCAGTCCGACAGGGGGTTATGAGCAGTTCTTC
CASSPTGGYEQFF
>TRBV28|few|13|TRBJ2-7|.
TGTGCCAGCAGCGGACCCTTTGTCGGCGAGCAGTGCTTC
CASSGPFVGEQCF
>TRBV4-1|.|14|TRBJ2-7|TRBD1
TGCGCCAGCAGCGCCGGGACAGGGGACTACGAGCAGTACTTC
CASSAGTGDYEQYF
>TRBV19|many|15|TRBJ1-5|.
TGTGCCAGTAGCACTACATGGACCCAGGGCCAGCCCCAGCATTTT
CASSTTWTQGQPQHF
>TRBV7-2|many|16|TRBJ1-1|.
TGTGCCAGCAGCTTAGTGGCAGGGCTAACGAACACTGAAGCTTTCTTT
CASSLVAGLTNTEAFF
>TRBV12-3/TRBV12-4|.|19|TRBJ2-1|TRBD2
TGTGCCAGCAGTTCGGGACTAGCGGGAGGCCGTACTATTCCTAATGAGCAGTTCTTC
CASSSGLAGGRTIPNEQFF
>TRBV20-1|.|19|TRBJ2-5|TRBD2
TGCAGTGCTAGAGATCAGAGATTAGCGGGGGGGTTCTACCAAGAGACCCAGTACTTC
CSARDQRLAGGFYQETQYF
>TRBV30|.|15|TRBJ2-3|TRBD1
TGTGCCTTCAGCACACAGGGGCTTGGCACAGATACGCAGTATTTT
CAFSTQGLGTDTQYF
>TRBV9|.|15|TRBJ2-5|.
TGTGCCAGCAGCGATATGGGACTTGCACAAGAGACCCAGTACTTC
CASSDMGLAQETQYF
>TRBV19|.|12|TRBJ1-2|TRBD1
TGTGCCAGTAGGGGGGGACAGGCTGGCTACACCTTC
CASRGGQAGYTF
>TRBV5-1|.|18|TRBJ2-5|TRBD2
TGCGCCAGCAGCTCCGGGCCTAAAGTGGCGGGAGTGGGAGAGACCCAGTACTTC
CASSSGPKVAGVGETQYF
>TRBV10-3|.|15|TRBJ2-2|TRBD2
TGTGCCATCAGTGATAGCGGGTCAAACACCGGGGAGCTGTTTTTT
CAISDSGSNTGELFF
>TRBV29-1|.|14|TRBJ1-1|TRBD1
TGCAGCGTACGTCCCCAGGGGGCTGACACTGAAGCTTTCTTT
CSVRPQGADTEAFF
>TRBV20-1|.|11|TRBJ2-3|.
TGCAGTGCTATGGATTACGATACGCAGTATTTT
CSAMDYDTQYF
>TRBV12-3/TRBV12-4|few|19|TRBJ2-1|TRBD2
TGTGCCAGCAGCCCGACTAGCGGGAGGGTCCAGTCCGCTTACAATGAGCAGTTCTTC
CASSPTSGRVQSAYNEQFF
>TRBV19|many|16|TRBJ2-2|TRBD2
TGTGCCAGCAGAGGTAGCGGGAGGAAAAACACCGGGGAGCTGTTTTTT
CASRGSGRKNTGELFF
>TRBV7-7|.|15|TRBJ2-7|TRBD2
TGTGCTAGCAGCACCCATCCGGGAGGCTCCTACGAGCAGTACTTC
CASSTHPGGSYEQYF
>TRBV6-1|many|13|TRBJ2-7|.
TGTGCTTCACGACGGTCCCTAACCTACGAGCAGTACTTC
CASRRSLTYEQYF
>TRBV7-7|.|13|TRBJ2-7|TRBD1
TGCGCCAGCAGCTCGGGACAGGGTAACGAGCAGTACTTC
CASSSGQGNEQYF
>TRBV10-1|few|14|TRBJ2-1|TRBD2
TGCGCCAGCAGTGAGACTAGCGGGGTGGCTGAGCAGTTCTTC
CASSETSGVAEQFF
>TRBV10-3|.|15|TRBJ2-2|TRBD1
TGTGCCATCAGTGGGGAGACAGGGGTCACCGGGGAGCTGTTTTTT
CAISGETGVTGELFF
>TRBV11-2|many|17|TRBJ2-2|TRBD1
TGTGCCAGCAGCTTACACGCCGGGACAGCGAACACCGGGGAGCTGTTTTTT
CASSLHAGTANTGELFF
>TRBV15|.|12|TRBJ1-1|TRBD1
TGTGCCACCAGCAGGGGGACAGTCGAAGCTTTCTTT
CATSRGTVEAFF